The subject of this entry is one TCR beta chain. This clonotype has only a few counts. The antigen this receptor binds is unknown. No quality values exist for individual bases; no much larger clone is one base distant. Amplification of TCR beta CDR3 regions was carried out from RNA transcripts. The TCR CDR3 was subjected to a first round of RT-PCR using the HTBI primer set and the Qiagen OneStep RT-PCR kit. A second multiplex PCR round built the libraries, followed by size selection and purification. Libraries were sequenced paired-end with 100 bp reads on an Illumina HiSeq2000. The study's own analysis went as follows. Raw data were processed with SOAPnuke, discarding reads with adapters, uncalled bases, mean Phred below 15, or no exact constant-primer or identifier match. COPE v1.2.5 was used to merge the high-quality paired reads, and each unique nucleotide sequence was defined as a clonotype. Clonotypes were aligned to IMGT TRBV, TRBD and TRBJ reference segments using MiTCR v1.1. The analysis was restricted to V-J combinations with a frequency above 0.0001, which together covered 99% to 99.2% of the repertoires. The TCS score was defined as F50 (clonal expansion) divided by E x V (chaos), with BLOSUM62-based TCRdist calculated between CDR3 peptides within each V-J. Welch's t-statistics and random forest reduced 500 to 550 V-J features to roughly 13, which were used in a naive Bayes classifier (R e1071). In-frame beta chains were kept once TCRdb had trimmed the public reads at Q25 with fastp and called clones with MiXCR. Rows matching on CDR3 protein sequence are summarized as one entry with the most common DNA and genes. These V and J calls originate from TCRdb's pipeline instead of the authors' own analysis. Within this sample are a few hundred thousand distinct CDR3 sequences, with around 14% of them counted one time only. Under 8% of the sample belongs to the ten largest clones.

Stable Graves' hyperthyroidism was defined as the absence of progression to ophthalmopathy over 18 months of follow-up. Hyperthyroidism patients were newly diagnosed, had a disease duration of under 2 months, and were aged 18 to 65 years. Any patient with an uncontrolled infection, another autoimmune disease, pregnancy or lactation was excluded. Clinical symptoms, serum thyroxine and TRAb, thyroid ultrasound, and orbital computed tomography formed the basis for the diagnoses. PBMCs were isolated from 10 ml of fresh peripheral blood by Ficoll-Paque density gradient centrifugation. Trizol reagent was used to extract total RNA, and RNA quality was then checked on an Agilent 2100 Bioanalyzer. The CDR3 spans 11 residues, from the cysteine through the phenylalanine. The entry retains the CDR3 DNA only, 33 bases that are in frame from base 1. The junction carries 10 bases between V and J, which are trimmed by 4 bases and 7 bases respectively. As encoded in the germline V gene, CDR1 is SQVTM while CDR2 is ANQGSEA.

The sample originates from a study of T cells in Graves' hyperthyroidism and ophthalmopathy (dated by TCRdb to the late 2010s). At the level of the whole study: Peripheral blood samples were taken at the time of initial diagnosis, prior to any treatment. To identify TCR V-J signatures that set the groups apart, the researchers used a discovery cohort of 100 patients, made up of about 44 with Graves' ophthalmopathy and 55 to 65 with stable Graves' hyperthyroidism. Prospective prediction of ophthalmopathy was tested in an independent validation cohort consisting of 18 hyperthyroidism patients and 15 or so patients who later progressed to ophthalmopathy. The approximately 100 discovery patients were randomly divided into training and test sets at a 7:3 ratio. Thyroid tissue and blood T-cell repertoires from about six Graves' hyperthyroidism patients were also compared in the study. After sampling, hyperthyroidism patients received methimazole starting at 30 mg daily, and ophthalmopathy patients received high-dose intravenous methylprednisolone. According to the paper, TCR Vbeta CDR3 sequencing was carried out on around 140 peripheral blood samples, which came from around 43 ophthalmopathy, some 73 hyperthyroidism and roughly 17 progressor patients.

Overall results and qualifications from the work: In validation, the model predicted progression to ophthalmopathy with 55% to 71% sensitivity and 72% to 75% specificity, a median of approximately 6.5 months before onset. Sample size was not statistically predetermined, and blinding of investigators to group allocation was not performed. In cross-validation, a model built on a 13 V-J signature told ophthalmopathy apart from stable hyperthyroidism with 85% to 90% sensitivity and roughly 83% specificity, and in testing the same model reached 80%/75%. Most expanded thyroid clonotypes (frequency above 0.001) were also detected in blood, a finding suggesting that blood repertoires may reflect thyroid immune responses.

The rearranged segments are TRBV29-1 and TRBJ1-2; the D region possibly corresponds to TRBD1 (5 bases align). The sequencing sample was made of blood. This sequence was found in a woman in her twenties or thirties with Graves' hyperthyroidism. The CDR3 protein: CSVVQDGGYTF. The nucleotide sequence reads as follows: TGCAGCGTTGTACAGGACGGTGGCTACACCTTC.